These 29 T cell receptor beta chains share one sample of origin, sequenced in a study of control samples from healthy donors and cancer patients. Assay: immunoSEQ multiplex PCR; the TCRdb copy retains only in-frame clones and omits some. The data contain about 160,000 clones, over 85% of them singletons. The sequenced sample consisted of blood. The receptors originated from a woman aged 35 to 49 in good health.

The rearrangement links TRBV3-1 (or the pseudogene TRBV3-2) to TRBJ2-1, with 8 bases that match TRBD2. V was pared by 5 bases and J by 4 bases, with 7 bases of the junction left unmatched. CDR1 is LGHDT, CDR2 YNNKEL, per germline (reference sequence). This CDR3 is 15 amino acids long. The CDR3 loop reads CASSFSGGAYNEQFF. The CDR3 DNA is TGTGCCAGCAGCTTCAGCGGGGGAGCTTACAATGAGCAGTTCTTC.

The chain links TRBV7-6 to TRBJ2-2; D is perhaps TRBD1 (5 bases). Germline V gene sequence: CDR1 SGHVS, CDR2 FNYEAQ. CDR3 size: 15 residues. Trimming took 0 bases from V and 5 from J, leaving 10 bases between them. CDR3 protein: CASSLAGVGTGELFF. CDR3 bases: TGTGCCAGCAGCTTAGCAGGGGTCGGAACCGGGGAGCTGTTTTTT. The variable domain in full, with the rest retrieved from reference TRBV7-6 and TRBJ2-2, is GAGVSQSPRYKVTKRGQDVALRCDPISGHVSLYWYRQALGQGPEFLTYFNYEAQQDKSGLPNDRFSAERPEGSISTLTIQRTEQRDSAMYRCASSLAGVGTGELFFGEGSRLTVL.

The chain couples TRBV4-1 to TRBJ1-5, with no clear D. V was cut by 1 base and J by 2 bases, with 9 bases left in between. From germline, CDR1 is MGHRA and CDR2 YSYEKL. The CDR3 contains 15 residues. This chain's CDR3 is CASSQGFSRNQPQHF. CDR3 DNA: TGCGCCAGCAGCCAAGGTTTCAGCCGCAATCAGCCCCAGCATTTT.

The rearrangement joins TRBV7-2 to TRBJ1-2; tentative D call: TRBD1 (5 bases). The CDR3 spans 15 residues. The germline V and J ends were trimmed by 5 bases and 5 bases, with 18 bases remaining between them. Germline CDR1 reads SGHTA; CDR2 reads FQGNSA. The CDR3 region is CASSRMSGVSYGYTF. The CDR3 nucleotides are TGTGCCAGCAGCCGTATGTCGGGGGTATCATATGGCTACACCTTC.

Remarks on this clone: An end of the junction differs from the germline gene, which may be a read error. J is TRBJ1-4 and V is TRBV2; D gene uncertain. From germline, CDR1 is SNHLY and CDR2 FYNNEI. The CDR3 extends over 15 amino acids. Written as DNA, the CDR3 is TGTGCCAGCAGCGAAGCGGCTCGGCGAAATGAAAAACTGTTTTTT. Translated, it gives CASSEAARRNEKLFF.

V gene TRBV29-1 combines with J gene TRBJ1-1; D uncertain. V dropped 6 bases and J dropped 1 base, with 15 bases sitting between them. The germline V gene has CDR1 SQVTM and CDR2 ANQGSEA. The CDR3 consists of 14 residues. The CDR3 nucleotides read TGCAGCGTGGCGCTGTTCGGTACGAACACTGAAGCTTTCTTT. It specifies CSVALFGTNTEAFF.

The chain carries TRBV2 and TRBJ1-5; 7 bases match TRBD1. CDR1 is SNHLY, CDR2 FYNNEI, per germline. The CDR3 length is 15 residues. V was clipped by 8 bases and J by 1 base; unmatched bases: 8. CDR3 in DNA: TGTGCCAGCCGGATTGACAGGGCCAGCAATCAGCCCCAGCATTTT. Amino acid sequence: CASRIDRASNQPQHF.

The chain links TRBV23-1 to TRBJ2-2; D is undetermined. TRBV23-1 is an ORF, and what it does is uncertain. The CDR3 is 14 residues long. V lost 8 bases and J lost 6, with 16 bases in between. This CDR3 reads CASGKLPPPGELFF. Written as DNA, the CDR3 is TGCGCCAGCGGGAAACTCCCACCCCCCGGGGAGCTGTTTTTT.

The chain combines TRBV6-5 with TRBJ1-6; 7 bases are shared with TRBD1. V lost 6 bases, J lost 0 bases, and 2 bases stayed unmatched. CDR3 size: 15 residues. The V gene's germline CDR1 is MNHEY and CDR2 SVGAGI. CDR3 region: CASSWDSSYNSPLHF. CDR3 DNA: TGTGCCAGCAGCTGGGACAGCTCCTATAATTCACCCCTCCACTTT.

V gene TRBV7-2 combines with J gene TRBJ1-3; D remains unclear. The V end lost 2 bases, the J end lost 5 bases, and 10 bases lay between the germline ends. Germline CDR1 reads SGHTA; CDR2 reads FQGNSA. The CDR3 has 14 residues. Here the CDR3 reads CASSLSTHRNTIYF. CDR3 nucleotide sequence: TGTGCCAGCAGCTTATCGACTCACCGAAACACCATATATTTT.

V gene TRBV20-1 combines with J gene TRBJ2-5, with 12 bases lining up with TRBD2. Germline CDR1 is DFQATT and CDR2 is SNEGSKA (reference sequence). The ends lost 3 bases at V and 1 base at J; junction bases unmatched: 3. The CDR3 length is 15 residues. This CDR3 reads CSASGLAGTQETQYF. As DNA, the CDR3 is TGCAGTGCTAGTGGACTAGCGGGAACCCAAGAGACCCAGTACTTC.

This rearrangement joins TRBV11-2 to TRBJ2-2, with 9 bases lining up with TRBD1. This CDR3 has 18 amino acids. Looked up from germline, CDR1 is SGHAT and CDR2 is FQNNGV. The trim removed 0 bases at V and 3 bases at J, leaving 8 bases unmatched. In nucleotides, the CDR3 is TGTGCCAGCAGCTTAGACACCTTGGGACAGGGATACACCGGGGAGCTGTTTTTT. Translated: CASSLDTLGQGYTGELFF.

This sequence joins TRBV5-1 and TRBJ2-3; the D call may be TRBD1 or TRBD2 (5 bases each). The CDR3 covers 14 residues. Trimming left V 2 bases short and J 2 bases short, with 9 bases between. The germline gives CDR1 SGHRS, CDR2 YFSETQ. Written as DNA, the CDR3 is TGCGCCAGCAGCTTCGGGACGGACACAGATACGCAGTATTTT. It codes for CASSFGTDTDTQYF.

This chain uses TRBV30 with TRBJ2-2; D possibly corresponds to TRBD1 (5 bases). CDR1 and CDR2 from the germline V gene are GTSNPN and SVGIG (reference sequence). V was cut by 1 base and J by 7 bases, with 7 bases left in between. The CDR3 runs to 12 residues. The CDR3 sequence: CAWSEGVGELFF. CDR3 DNA: TGTGCCTGGAGTGAAGGGGTCGGGGAGCTGTTTTTT.

The chain uses TRBV7-2 and TRBJ1-4, with no clear D. The V gene lost 2 bases and the J gene lost 7 bases, with 11 bases spanning the gap. CDR3 length equals 14 residues. Germline values: CDR1 SGHTA, CDR2 FQGNSA. The CDR3 region is CASSLSPGGEKLFF. CDR3 bases: TGTGCCAGCAGCTTATCACCGGGAGGTGAAAAACTGTTTTTT.

V usage is TRBV4-3 and J usage is TRBJ1-5; no firm D call. Trimming removed 0 bases at V and 9 bases at J, with 9 bases between. This CDR3 is 13 amino acids long. CDR1 and CDR2 (germline): LGHNA, YSLEER. The CDR3 nucleotides read TGCGCCAGCAGCCAAGAATCACGGACGCCCCAGCATTTT. Amino acid sequence: CASSQESRTPQHF.

The chain links TRBV30 to TRBJ1-1, with D possibly TRBD1 on 6 matching bases. CDR1 and CDR2 from the germline V gene are GTSNPN and SVGIG (reference sequence). This CDR3 spans 17 amino acids. Trimming removed 4 bases from V and 4 bases from J, with 25 bases in between. CDR3 in DNA: TGTGCCTGGACCCCTGGAACGAGGGGGGCGAAAAGCACTGAAGCTTTCTTT. Protein sequence: CAWTPGTRGAKSTEAFF.

The CDR3 bases are TGCGCCAGCAGACCCGGTGAAGAGACCCAGTACTTC. Protein sequence: CASRPGEETQYF. The chain combines TRBV5-1 with TRBJ2-5, with D hard to call. Trimming cost V 5 bases and J 3 bases, with 8 bases left between them. This CDR3 is built from 12 residues. Looked up from germline, CDR1 is SGHRS and CDR2 is YFSETQ.

This chain joins TRBV6-5 and TRBJ2-1; TRBD1 or TRBD2 may be the D gene (5 bases each). Between the trimmed V and J ends, which lost 0 bases and 0 bases, there was a span of 9 bases. The germline gives CDR1 MNHEY, CDR2 SVGAGI. The CDR3 length is 16 residues. CDR3 in DNA: TGTGCCAGCAGTTACTCTGGGGGAATCTCCTACAATGAGCAGTTCTTC. Protein product: CASSYSGGISYNEQFF.

The chain is built from TRBV5-1 and TRBJ1-1; D call uncertain. Germline lookup yields CDR1 SGHRS and CDR2 YFSETQ. The CDR3 has 13 amino acids. Trimming removed 1 base at V and 0 bases at J, with 4 bases between. The CDR3 protein is CASSLSMNTEAFF. For the CDR3, the DNA is TGCGCCAGCAGCTTGAGCATGAACACTGAAGCTTTCTTT. Supplemented by reference TRBV5-1 and TRBJ1-1, the full variable domain reads KAGVTQTPRYLIKTRGQQVTLSCSPISGHRSVSWYQQTPGQGLQFLFEYFSETQRNKGNFPGRFSGRQFSNSRSEMNVSTLELGDSALYLCASSLSMNTEAFFGQGTRLTVV.

In DNA form, the CDR3 reads TGCGCCAGCAGCCAAGATTCCGCCCCGGGGGACGAGCAGTACTTC. Its translation is CASSQDSAPGDEQYF. The genes are TRBV4-1 and TRBJ2-7; D is perhaps TRBD2 (6 bases). CDR3 length equals 15 residues. V was pared by 0 bases and J by 5 bases, with 14 bases between. Germline-derived CDR1 and CDR2 are MGHRA and YSYEKL.

The V gene is TRBV5-4, the J gene TRBJ1-5; perhaps TRBD1 as D (5 bases). Trimming took off 0 bases at V and 3 bases at J, with 10 bases between the two ends. This CDR3 comprises 15 residues. Germline V CDR1 and CDR2: SGHNT, YYREEE (reference sequence). As DNA, the CDR3 is TGTGCCAGCAGCTTGGATACAGGAGACAATCAGCCCCAGCATTTT. It yields the protein CASSLDTGDNQPQHF.

The chain has TRBV5-5 and TRBJ2-1, with 11 bases lining up with TRBD2. The CDR3 consists of 15 residues. Germline CDR1 SGHKS, CDR2 YYEKEE (reference sequence). The V gene end was trimmed by 3 bases and the J gene end by 8 bases; junction bases not matched to a gene: 7. DNA for the CDR3: TGTGCCAGCAGCTACTATATAGCGGGGGGGTATGAGCAGTTCTTC. Encoded protein: CASSYYIAGGYEQFF.

The chain uses TRBV6-2 or TRBV6-3 and TRBJ1-4, with unresolved D. The CDR3 is 15 residues long. V was clipped by 4 bases and J by 7 bases, with 16 bases between them. Germline values: CDR1 MNHEY, CDR2 SVGEGT. Here the CDR3 DNA reads TGTGCCAGCAGTTCGCCCCTAGGCGGAAGTGAAAAACTGTTTTTT. Its translation: CASSSPLGGSEKLFF.

This chain links TRBV6-2 or TRBV6-3 with TRBJ1-4, with TRBD1 matching over 7 bases. Germline V gene data show CDR1 as MNHEY and CDR2 as SVGEGT. The V gene end was trimmed by 6 bases and the J gene end by 10 bases; junction bases not matched to a gene: 8. CDR3 length: 13 residues. This chain's CDR3 is CASSTQQGGKLFF. Here the CDR3 DNA reads TGTGCCAGCAGCACCCAGCAGGGGGGAAAACTGTTTTTT.

This chain uses TRBV6-5 with TRBJ2-6; possibly TRBD1 for D (6 bases). Per germline, CDR1 MNHEY and CDR2 SVGAGI. V lost 6 bases, J lost 4 bases, and 13 bases lay in between. The CDR3 has 15 amino acids. The CDR3 here is CASRRDRSGANVLTF. The CDR3 DNA reads TGTGCCAGCAGACGAGACAGGTCCGGGGCCAACGTCCTGACTTTC.

This sequence joins TRBV6-5 and TRBJ1-2; D is possibly TRBD1 (6 bases). Germline V gives CDR1 MNHEY, CDR2 SVGAGI. The CDR3 length is 14 residues. Between the trimmed V and J ends, which lost 6 bases and 7 bases, there was a span of 18 bases. CDR3 sequence reads: CASSQLPGATGYTF. In DNA, the CDR3 is TGTGCCAGCAGCCAACTCCCGGGGGCGACTGGCTACACCTTC.

The chain is built from TRBV5-4 and TRBJ2-1, with 12 bases aligning to TRBD1. There are 15 residues in the CDR3. V shed 3 bases and J 6 bases; nucleotides not matched to a gene: 4. Germline values: CDR1 SGHNT, CDR2 YYREEE (reference sequence). The CDR3 region has the DNA TGTGCCAGCAGCTGGGGACAGGGGGCGGCCAATGAGCAGTTCTTC. It encodes CASSWGQGAANEQFF.

This sequence joins TRBV18 and TRBJ1-2; D is uncertain. V lost 10 bases, J lost 6 bases, and 12 bases lay in between. Looked up from germline, CDR1 is KGHSH and CDR2 is LQKENI. The CDR3 contains 11 residues. The chain's CDR3 is CATERRDGYTF. CDR3 sequence (DNA): TGTGCCACCGAGAGGAGGGATGGCTACACCTTC. Filled out from reference TRBV18 and TRBJ1-2, the complete variable domain reads NAGVMQNPRHLVRRRGQEARLRCSPMKGHSHVYWYRQLPEEGLKFMVYLQKENIIDESGMPKERFSAEFPKEGPSILRIQQVVRGDSAAYFCATERRDGYTFGSGTRLTVV.